This TCR beta chain was captured by sequencing in a study of CD8+CD57+ T cells in acquired aplastic anemia. About the study: The DNA of sorted CD4+ and CD8+ cells averaged around 3 ug.

Trimming cost V 3 bases and J 7 bases; bases outside gene matches: 3. Germline CDR1 and CDR2: SGDLS and YYNGEE. CDR3 length equals 13 residues. Patients included in sequencing had previously demonstrated CD8+CD57+ cell expansion by flow cytometry. Every patient presented with severe acquired aplastic anemia. Blood sampling was performed on the patients, and none of them had received therapy by then. Researchers used genomic DNA as the template to profile TCR beta VDJ and CDR3. TCRdb re-called the reads through MiXCR, storing one row per CDR3 protein. The table shows a few hundred thousand distinct CDR3 sequences, with around 32% occurring only once. This clonotype was recorded at least ten times. What it binds is unknown. Study-level results: Patients and controls were found to share fewer than 35 CD8+ CDR3 sequences.

The sequencing sample was made of sorted CD4+, CD8+, or CD8+CD57+ T cells (not recorded which) from PBMCs. The receptor comes from a human donor with aplastic anemia. This chain connects TRBV9 to TRBJ1-2; TRBD1 matches 10 bases. CDR3 DNA: TGTGCCAGCAGCGCGACAGGGGGCCTTGGCTACACCTTC. Amino acid sequence: CASSATGGLGYTF.